Below, 26 T cell receptor beta chains from the same sample are listed, as sequenced in a study of human T cells and chemical hapten exposure. Whole blood that had not been fractionated was the source of extracted total RNA. Each CDR3 protein gets one entry after TCRdb re-called the 5' RACE reads with MiXCR. Seen here are about 140,000 distinct CDR3 sequences, around 4% observed once, and the top ten hold approximately 1.4%. The origin of the receptors is a female donor in good health.

This clonotype was picked up many times. The chain employs TRBV11-2 and TRBJ1-1; no clear D. The CDR3 extends over 13 amino acids. Germline V lookup: CDR1 SGHAT, CDR2 FQNNGV. Trimming removed 3 bases at V and 2 bases at J, with 7 bases between. The CDR3: CASSFGRNTEAFF. The CDR3 DNA reads TGTGCCAGCAGCTTTGGACGAAACACTGAAGCTTTCTTT.

In its sample, this clonotype was seen many times. The chain has TRBV4-3 and TRBJ2-5; D is unresolved. This CDR3 comprises 15 residues. The V end lost 1 base, the J end lost 14 bases, and 23 bases lay between the germline ends. CDR1 is LGHNA and CDR2 is YSLEER in the germline V gene. Written as DNA, the CDR3 is TGCGCCAGCAGCCAAGGTCTTAGTGGTGTTTGGCCGGCTTACTTC. Its protein product is CASSQGLSGVWPAYF.

In its sample, this clonotype was seen many times. The rearrangement joins TRBV27 to TRBJ1-6; 11 bases agree with TRBD1. V lost 3 bases to trimming and J lost 8 bases; unmatched junction nucleotides: 3. This CDR3 spans 15 amino acids. Per the germline V gene, CDR1 is MNHEY and CDR2 is SMNVEV (reference sequence). The CDR3 loop is CASSFGQGADSPLHF. In DNA, the CDR3 is TGTGCCAGCAGTTTTGGACAGGGGGCCGATTCACCCCTCCACTTT.

In DNA form, the CDR3 reads TGTGCCAGCAGCTCCAATCTACAGATCCCCACCATATATTTT. Translated: CASSSNLQIPTIYF. The gene calls are TRBV5-4 and TRBJ1-3; D remains ambiguous. Trimming stripped 3 bases from V and 9 bases from J, with 16 bases between. The CDR3 length is 14 residues. Germline CDR1 reads SGHNT; CDR2 reads YYREEE (reference sequence).

This clonotype was seen many times. The rearrangement links TRBV20-1 to TRBJ2-1, with 13 bases identical to TRBD2. The length of the CDR3 is 15 residues. The junction had 9 bases not matched to a gene; V was cut back by 5 bases and J by 8 bases. Germline values: CDR1 DFQATT, CDR2 SNEGSKA (reference sequence). The CDR3 here is CSAQGGLAGLDEQFF. CDR3 in DNA: TGCAGTGCTCAGGGGGGACTAGCGGGGTTGGATGAGCAGTTCTTC.

This clonotype was counted ten times or more. The V gene is TRBV6-6, the J gene TRBJ2-1, with 9 bases that match TRBD2. This CDR3 is 14 amino acids long. In germline, CDR1 is MNHNY, CDR2 SVGAGI (reference sequence). J gave up 8 bases and V 2 bases, and 4 bases lay outside the gene matches. The DNA of the CDR3 is TGTGCCAGCAGTTACGGGACTAGCATCTATGAGCAGTTCTTC. Translated: CASSYGTSIYEQFF.

This clonotype was counted many times. The rearrangement links TRBV5-6 to TRBJ2-7; D is perhaps TRBD2 (5 bases). Germline V lookup: CDR1 SGHDT, CDR2 YYEEEE. The length of the CDR3 is 11 residues. V dropped 3 bases and J dropped 7 bases, with 8 bases sitting between them. CDR3: CASSWSGEQYF. The CDR3 bases are TGTGCCAGCAGCTGGTCGGGAGAGCAGTACTTC.

This clonotype showed up many times. The chain uses TRBV28 and TRBJ2-7; D remains unclear. The V end lost 4 bases, the J end lost 5 bases, and 3 bases lay between the germline ends. CDR3 length equals 10 residues. The germline gives CDR1 MDHEN, CDR2 SYDVKM. The CDR3: CASSSDEQYF. The CDR3 bases are TGTGCCAGCAGTTCGGACGAGCAGTACTTC. Based on the CDR3 plus reference TRBV28 and TRBJ2-7, the full variable domain is DVKVTQSSRYLVKRTGEKVFLECVQDMDHENMFWYRQDPGLGLRLIYFSYDVKMKEKGDIPEGYSVSREKKERFSLILESASTNQTSMYLCASSSDEQYFGPGTRLTVT.

This clonotype showed up many times. V is TRBV7-2 and J is TRBJ2-2; unclear D gene. The germline V and J ends were trimmed by 1 base and 3 bases, with 3 bases remaining between them. The CDR3 extends over 13 amino acids. Germline-derived CDR1 and CDR2 are SGHTA and FQGNSA. CDR3: CASSLGDTGELFF. The CDR3 coding sequence is TGTGCCAGCAGCTTAGGGGACACCGGGGAGCTGTTTTTT. The whole variable domain, remainder taken from reference TRBV7-2 and TRBJ2-2, is GAGVSQSPSNKVTEKGKDVELRCDPISGHTALYWYRQSLGQGLEFLIYFQGNSAPDKSGLPSDRFSAERTGGSVSTLTIQRTQQEDSAVYLCASSLGDTGELFFGEGSRLTVL.

This clonotype has ten or more counts. The chain carries TRBV28 and TRBJ2-7; D gene ambiguous. CDR3 size: 16 residues. Germline CDR1 reads MDHEN; CDR2 reads SYDVKM. V lost 1 base to trimming and J lost 1 base, with 14 bases between them. The CDR3 is CASSLYLSQSSYEQYF. The CDR3 region has the DNA TGTGCCAGCAGTTTATACTTAAGCCAATCGTCCTACGAGCAGTACTTC.

At least ten counts were recorded for this clonotype. The genes are TRBV29-1 and TRBJ1-2; D is unresolved. V dropped 6 bases and J dropped 6 bases, with 14 bases sitting between them. The germline gives CDR1 SQVTM, CDR2 ANQGSEA. CDR3 length equals 12 residues. The CDR3 nucleotides are TGCAGCGTACTTCTCCCGGGAGATGGCTACACCTTC. Its translation is CSVLLPGDGYTF.

As for this clonotype: Possible read error: a much larger clone is one base away. This chain joins TRBV5-5 and TRBJ2-3; possibly TRBD2 for D (6 bases). This CDR3 region has 18 residues. The germline CDR1 and CDR2 sequences are SGHKS and YYEKEE (reference sequence). V was clipped by 7 bases and J by 7 bases, with 31 bases between them. CDR3 DNA: TGTGCCAGCCAACTTGGAGGGCAGGCCTTTTGGCTCCGACATACGCAGTATTTT. Its protein is CASQLGGQAFWLRHTQYF.

This clonotype was counted a few times. The chain is built from TRBV18 and TRBJ1-4; D not certain. The CDR3 runs to 14 residues. Trimming cost V 2 bases and J 3 bases, with 7 bases left between them. Germline V CDR1 and CDR2: KGHSH, LQKENI. Here the CDR3 DNA reads TGTGCCAGCTCACCATGGGCAGCTAATGAAAAACTGTTTTTT. Translated: CASSPWAANEKLFF.

This sequence joins TRBV3-1 and TRBJ2-7; no reliable D call. Germline V gene data show CDR1 as LGHDT and CDR2 as YNNKEL (reference sequence). The CDR3 has 15 amino acids. V lost 1 base, J lost 3 bases, and 13 bases lay in between. This CDR3 reads CASSQGPGRGYEQYF. The CDR3 coding sequence is TGTGCCAGCAGCCAAGGTCCCGGTCGCGGCTACGAGCAGTACTTC.

Ten or more counts support this clonotype. The V gene is TRBV4-3, the J gene TRBJ1-1; D gene unclear. V lost 0 bases and J 8 bases, leaving 10 bases between the germline ends. Germline V gene lookup returns CDR1 LGHNA and CDR2 YSLEER. The CDR3 has 13 amino acids. CDR3 in amino acids: CASSQDAVTEAFF. CDR3 bases: TGCGCCAGCAGCCAAGATGCAGTCACCGAAGCTTTCTTT.

The sample holds a few counts of this clonotype. CDR3 sequence: CASSLKGFAWEQYF. The CDR3 bases are TGTGCCAGCAGTTTAAAGGGGTTCGCGTGGGAGCAGTACTTC. The chain has TRBV12-3 or TRBV12-4 and TRBJ2-7; perhaps TRBD1 as D (5 bases). Trimming cost V 2 bases and J 7 bases, with 15 bases left between them. The CDR3 runs 14 residues.

This clonotype was found a few times. This chain links TRBV7-9 with TRBJ2-2; maybe TRBD1 (5 bases). Germline V gene lookup returns CDR1 SEHNR and CDR2 FQNEAQ (reference sequence). The germline V and J ends were trimmed by 5 bases and 7 bases, with 14 bases remaining between them. The CDR3 contains 14 residues. The CDR3: CASSTTLGHGELFF. Written as DNA, the CDR3 is TGTGCCAGCAGCACTACGCTGGGGCACGGGGAGCTGTTTTTT.

This clonotype was observed a few times. The V gene is TRBV7-2, the J gene TRBJ2-7; 7 nucleotides match TRBD2. J was trimmed by 4 bases and V by 2 bases; bases with no gene match: 26. The CDR3 covers 21 residues. CDR1 is SGHTA and CDR2 is FQGNSA in the germline V gene. This chain's CDR3 is CASSLSKFAIERERLTYEQYF. DNA for the CDR3: TGTGCCAGCAGCTTAAGCAAGTTCGCTATTGAGCGGGAACGCCTCACTTACGAGCAGTACTTC.

This clonotype was observed a handful of times. The CDR3 does not close with the conserved phenylalanine or tryptophan, likely indicating a read error. CDR3 loop: CASSLGGGTRLNEQFL. As DNA, the CDR3 is TGTGCCAGCAGCTTAGGCGGGGGAACCCGGTTGAATGAGCAGTTCTTA. V is TRBV7-2 and J is TRBJ2-1; 7 bases are shared with TRBD2. V shed 1 base, J shed 7 bases, and the junction held 10 bases outside the gene matches. Germline CDR1 reads SGHTA; CDR2 reads FQGNSA. The CDR3 is 16 residues long.

This clonotype has a count of ten or more. This sequence joins TRBV5-4 and TRBJ2-3, with 12 bases aligning to TRBD1. With V trimmed by 5 bases and J by 5 bases, 9 bases remained unmatched. The CDR3 loop spans 16 amino acids. CDR1 is SGHNT, CDR2 YYREEE, per germline (reference sequence). The CDR3 nucleotides are TGTGCCAGCAGGAGGCCGGGACAGGGGGCAAAAGATACGCAGTATTTT. It codes for CASRRPGQGAKDTQYF. Full variable domain (outside the CDR3, taken from reference TRBV5-4 and TRBJ2-3): ETGVTQSPTHLIKTRGQQVTLRCSSQSGHNTVSWYQQALGQGPQFIFQYYREEENGRGNFPPRFSGLQFPNYSSELNVNALELDDSALYLCASRRPGQGAKDTQYFGPGTRLTVL.

V gene TRBV5-1 combines with J gene TRBJ2-3; the match to TRBD1 covers 8 bases. This CDR3 region has 14 residues. V dropped 9 bases and J dropped 1; count of bases not matched to a gene: 7. Per the germline V gene, CDR1 is SGHRS and CDR2 is YFSETQ. This CDR3 is CANPTGAGTDTQYF. The CDR3 DNA is TGCGCCAATCCGACAGGGGCCGGCACAGATACGCAGTATTTT.

This clonotype appeared many times. This chain joins TRBV7-9 and TRBJ1-5; D may be TRBD1 (6 bases). Per germline, CDR1 SEHNR and CDR2 FQNEAQ (reference sequence). V gave up 5 bases and J gave up 3 bases, with 8 bases separating them. The CDR3 length is 13 residues. CDR3 bases: TGTGCCAGCAGCGGACAGTCCAATCAGCCCCAGCATTTT. Its protein is CASSGQSNQPQHF.

This clonotype has ten or more counts. The V and J genes are TRBV9 and TRBJ2-5, with TRBD2 identical over 11 bases. Germline assignment: CDR1 SGDLS and CDR2 YYNGEE. V shed 5 bases, J shed 5 bases, and the junction held 8 bases outside the gene matches. The CDR3 sequence is 15 residues long. CDR3 sequence reads: CASSALAGGLETQYF. DNA for the CDR3: TGTGCCAGCAGTGCTCTAGCGGGGGGACTCGAGACCCAGTACTTC.

This clonotype was seen at least ten times. The chain couples TRBV29-1 to TRBJ1-1; D is uncertain. The V and J ends lost 4 bases and 4 bases respectively, with 10 bases between them. The CDR3 spans 12 residues. Germline V CDR1 and CDR2: SQVTM, ANQGSEA. This chain's CDR3 is CSVGVGGTEAFF. DNA of the CDR3: TGCAGCGTTGGAGTAGGTGGCACTGAAGCTTTCTTT.

This clonotype has ten or more counts. The chain combines TRBV29-1 with TRBJ2-3; no firm D call. The CDR3 has 12 residues. Germline loops: CDR1 SQVTM, CDR2 ANQGSEA. Trimming shortened V by 7 bases and J by 4 bases, and 12 bases separated the two germline ends. This CDR3 reads CSASGQADTQYF. The CDR3 DNA sequence: TGCAGCGCGTCCGGTCAAGCAGATACGCAGTATTTT.

This clonotype was counted ten times or more. The chain carries TRBV9 and TRBJ2-1, with D uncertain. Trimming pared 2 bases from V and 4 bases from J, leaving 10 bases between. Per the germline V gene, CDR1 is SGDLS and CDR2 is YYNGEE. There are 14 residues in the CDR3. The CDR3 DNA is TGTGCCAGCAGCGTCACGACGCTTTACAATGAGCAGTTCTTC. It translates to CASSVTTLYNEQFF.